This T cell receptor (beta chain) appears in the sequencing data of a study of T-cell reconstitution after alpha-beta-depleted transplantation in children. A TCRbeta library incorporating unique molecular identifiers was prepared. TCRdb called the PCR reads again in MiXCR, with one record for every CDR3 protein. The repertoire includes about 640,000 distinct CDR3 sequences, roughly 15% of them detected once, and approximately 1% sits in the top ten. The CDR3 is made up of 16 amino acids. From germline, CDR1 is KGHDR and CDR2 SFDVKD. Trimming cost V 3 bases and J 0 bases, with 11 bases left between them.

V is TRBV24-1 and J is TRBJ1-5; D not certain. This receptor was taken from a human donor who donated a stem cell graft to a child with acute myeloid leukemia. This material consisted of PBMCs from the stem cell graft donor, taken from the stem cell graft. CDR3 sequence: CATSDPSQSSNQPQHF. The CDR3 DNA reads TGTGCCACCAGTGATCCCTCGCAGTCTAGCAATCAGCCCCAGCATTTT.